This entry is about one T cell receptor beta chain. Its antigen is unidentified. This may come from a read error, since a much larger clone is one base off. These data are taken from a study of T-cell reconstitution after alpha-beta-depleted transplantation in children. Unique molecular identifiers were incorporated into the prepared TCRbeta library. TCRdb redid the calling of the PCR reads with MiXCR, one entry per CDR3 protein. This sample yields 150,000 to 200,000 distinct CDR3 sequences, of which roughly 10% are seen a single time; approximately 13% belongs to the top ten. General study findings and limits: One year post-transplant, T-cell counts and diversity were largely derived from T cells produced anew. Surviving recipient T cells and thymic progenitors underlay high day-60 TCRbeta diversity in some patients. Expanded clones from the graft, numbering several hundred, reportedly supplied alpha-beta T cells about two months after transplant.

The CDR3 extends over 16 amino acids. CDR1 is SNHLY and CDR2 is FYNNEI in the germline V gene. V was cut by 4 bases and J by 0 bases, with 13 bases left in between. The rearrangement uses TRBV2 and TRBJ2-4, with D possibly matching TRBD1 (7 bases). Sequencing used PBMCs, obtained before TCRalphabeta/CD19-depleted stem cell transplant. This clonotype was obtained from a boy under 10 years old with acute myeloid leukemia, due to receive a stem cell transplant. CDR3 sequence reads: CASSGGDSLAKNIQYF. The DNA of the CDR3 is TGTGCCAGCAGTGGCGGGGACAGCTTAGCCAAAAACATTCAGTACTTC.